The subject of this entry is one T cell receptor (beta chain). Only a few counts were recorded for this clone. Its antigen target is currently unknown. One base away there is no much larger clone; base qualities are not given. These data belong to a study of blood T cell repertoires in COVID-19 (dated by TCRdb to the early 2020s). For the wider study: Samples from collaborators originated in the United States, Italy and Spain and spanned both the acute and convalescent phases of COVID-19. Nearly every sample came with metadata listing a de-identified subject ID, COVID-19 status, age in years and sex. The repertoires were released in a freely available public database intended as a resource for research on the immune response to SARS-CoV-2. Deeply sampled blood TCRbeta repertoires from subjects exposed to, actively infected with, or recovered from COVID-19 were included in the dataset. The prospective study material was composed of cDNA or gDNA derived from T cells, B-cell-depleted T cells, or PBMCs. HLA class I and class II types, where available, came from metadata supplied by the sample provider rather than from assay-based typing. Samples came from the ongoing ImmuneRACE study (first 160 participants) plus 1,254 subjects from 6 global collaborators. Broad study findings and their caveats: Clinical and demographic metadata were provided uncurated, with the amount varying by source and participant.

Whole blood was collected in K2EDTA tubes by collaborating institutions according to the institutions' own protocols. For TCRbeta analysis, collaborators shipped samples in one of three forms: frozen whole blood, isolated PBMCs, or DNA extracted from either of those sample types. TCRbeta CDR3 regions were amplified from genomic DNA using the immunoSEQ Assay, a bias-controlled multiplex PCR. On the study's bioinformatics: The number of nucleated cells in each sample was estimated from the amplification of reference gene primers within the assay. Sequence reads were collapsed and filtered to measure the absolute abundance of every unique TCRbeta CDR3 rearrangement. Productive Simpson clonality was computed per sample as the square root of Simpson's diversity index over productive rearrangements. Drawn from immuneACCESS, this table holds only the in-frame rearrangements with V and J called that TCRdb kept. Clones are partly lost; checked studies trace under half to an unresolved V gene and leave the rest unexplained. That table supplies the V and J calls and clone size; D and trimming were determined from the DNA. In all, the sample holds 100,000 or so clones, and around 88% of those were seen once. 0.47% of the sample is in the top ten clones.

The clonotype originates from a man in his fifties or sixties with acute or convalescent COVID-19. Material: peripheral blood.

The nucleotide sequence reads as follows: TGTGCCAGCAGTTTATATGCTGGGGGCGGCTACACCTTC. It translates as CASSLYAGGGYTF. Recombination joined TRBV28 with TRBJ1-2; matching of 6 bases hints at TRBD1 as the D gene. The germline V gene encodes CDR1 MDHEN and CDR2 SYDVKM. The V and J ends are trimmed by 1 base and 8 bases, leaving 11 bases between them. The CDR3 goes from the cysteine to the phenylalanine over 13 residues. Just the 39-base CDR3 DNA is kept, in frame starting at base 1.